The 9 T cell receptor beta chains below were found in one sample sequenced in a study of OX40 agonist ivuxolimab in advanced cancers. To prepare the library, the immunoSEQ multiplex PCR assay was applied. This immuneACCESS table, as held by TCRdb, lists in-frame sequences with V and J called but not all clones. Of the missing ones, under half trace to an unresolved V gene in checked studies; the others have no known cause. This sample is represented by approximately 76,000 clones; around nine tenths of them were singletons. Clones ranked in the top ten supply over 0.6% of the sample. This specimen consisted of CD4+ or CD8+ T cells sorted from blood, obtained in a trial of the OX40 agonist ivuxolimab. Receptors originate from an adult with an advanced solid tumor such as melanoma, head and neck, liver or kidney cancer.

The chain carries TRBV11-2 and TRBJ1-4, with 8 bases lining up with TRBD1. The V segment lost 5 bases and the J segment 8 bases; nucleotides outside the gene matches: 10. Germline V CDR1 and CDR2: SGHAT, FQNNGV. The CDR3 is 15 residues long. DNA for the CDR3: TGTGCCAGCAGCCCATGGGACAGGCTGGGAGAAAAACTGTTTTTT. As protein: CASSPWDRLGEKLFF. Full variable domain (remainder filled in from reference TRBV11-2 and TRBJ1-4): EAGVAQSPRYKIIEKRQSVAFWCNPISGHATLYWYQQILGQGPKLLIQFQNNGVVDDSQLPKDRFSAERLKGVDSTLKIQPAKLEDSAVYLCASSPWDRLGEKLFFGSGTQLSVL.

The gene calls are TRBV28 and TRBJ1-2; 8 nucleotides match TRBD1. Trimming cost V 6 bases and J 4 bases; bases outside gene matches: 4. Germline V CDR1 and CDR2: MDHEN, SYDVKM. This CDR3 has 13 residues. CDR3 loop: CASRSGGVYGYTF. CDR3 sequence (DNA): TGTGCCAGCAGGTCAGGGGGCGTCTATGGCTACACCTTC.

V usage is TRBV7-1 and J usage is TRBJ1-2, with D uncertain. TRBV7-1 is an ORF, and what it does is uncertain. V was pared by 4 bases and J by 1 base, with 10 bases between. This CDR3 region has 14 residues. CDR3 bases: TGTGCCAGCAGCTTAGCAAACAATAACTATGGCTACACCTTC. This codes for CASSLANNNYGYTF.

The chain recombines TRBV6-1 with TRBJ2-7; D unresolved. Deletions cut 5 bases from V and 0 bases from J, with 8 bases between. Germline CDR1 and CDR2: MNHNS and SASEGT. The CDR3 is 13 residues long. CDR3 residues: CASSMGFSYEQYF. The DNA for the CDR3 is TGTGCCAGCAGTATGGGTTTCTCCTACGAGCAGTACTTC.

The gene calls are TRBV18 and TRBJ1-1; the D is unclear. Trimming cost V 3 bases and J 0 bases, with 20 bases left between them. CDR1 and CDR2 from the germline V gene are KGHSH and LQKENI. The CDR3 sequence is 18 residues long. Here the CDR3 reads CASSPVGVVATMNTEAFF. The DNA of the CDR3 is TGTGCCAGCTCACCGGTCGGTGTAGTCGCCACAATGAACACTGAAGCTTTCTTT.

The chain employs TRBV10-1 and TRBJ2-1, with 8 positions matching TRBD2. Germline CDR1 WNHNN, CDR2 SYGVQD (reference sequence). The CDR3 contains 16 residues. V lost 0 bases to trimming and J lost 5 bases; unmatched junction nucleotides: 6. CDR3 protein: CASSESGGAGHNEQFF. In DNA, the CDR3 is TGCGCCAGCAGTGAGTCCGGGGGGGCTGGGCACAATGAGCAGTTCTTC.

J is TRBJ1-6 and V is TRBV5-1; TRBD1 aligns across 11 bases. The V gene end was trimmed by 3 bases and the J gene end by 7 bases; junction bases not matched to a gene: 3. The CDR3 runs to 15 residues. Germline V gives CDR1 SGHRS, CDR2 YFSETQ. The CDR3 nucleotides are TGCGCCAGCAGCTCCGGACAGGGGGCGAATTCACCCCTCCACTTT. Translated: CASSSGQGANSPLHF.

The rearrangement links TRBV2 to TRBJ1-3; TRBD1 is a possible D gene (6 bases). CDR3 length: 13 residues. Germline CDR1 and CDR2: SNHLY and FYNNEI. Deletions cut 10 bases from V and 4 bases from J, with 14 bases between. CDR3 nucleotide sequence: TGTGCCATTAGGACAGCAGAGGGAAACACCATATATTTT. It codes for CAIRTAEGNTIYF.

This clone was counted a single time. The chain carries TRBV5-8 and TRBJ2-3, with TRBD2 identical over 9 bases. The CDR3 contains 16 residues. Per the germline V gene, CDR1 is SGHTS and CDR2 is YDEGEE. Trimming cost V 2 bases and J 6 bases; bases outside gene matches: 10. The CDR3 coding sequence is TGTGCCAGCAGCTTTCGGCTAGCGGGGTATTCGGATACGCAGTATTTT. Residues: CASSFRLAGYSDTQYF.